Listed here are 5 T cell receptor beta chains from one sample, sequenced in a study of blood T cell repertoires in COVID-19. TCRdb's table, derived via immunoSEQ multiplex PCR, lists solely in-frame clones and lacks some. The sample shows about 110,000 clones, approximately 85% of them seen only once. The sequencing input was peripheral blood. These receptors all come from a woman aged 55 to 70 with COVID-19, enrolled during active disease.

V is TRBV3-1 (or the pseudogene TRBV3-2) and J is TRBJ2-5, with TRBD2 matching 10 bases. From germline, CDR1 is LGHDT and CDR2 YNNKEL (reference sequence). The CDR3 consists of 14 residues. V trimming: 1 base; J trimming: 10 bases; junction bases outside the gene matches: 6. For the CDR3, the DNA is TGTGCCAGCAGCCAAGGGACTAGCGGAAGAGTCCAGTACTTC. Its protein product is CASSQGTSGRVQYF.

The rearrangement links TRBV5-1 to TRBJ1-1, with 12 bases lining up with TRBD1. The CDR3 is made up of 16 amino acids. Per germline, CDR1 SGHRS and CDR2 YFSETQ. With V trimmed by 0 bases and J by 11 bases, 11 bases remained unmatched. CDR3 sequence: CASSLASGTGGRWAFF. In DNA, the CDR3 is TGCGCCAGCAGCTTGGCCTCCGGGACAGGGGGCAGGTGGGCTTTCTTT.

This chain connects TRBV28 to TRBJ2-7; D might be TRBD2 (5 bases). The germline V and J ends were trimmed by 10 bases and 3 bases, with 10 bases remaining between them. The germline CDR1 and CDR2 sequences are MDHEN and SYDVKM. CDR3 size: 11 residues. In DNA, the CDR3 is TGTGCCACTTCCGGGAACTACGAGCAGTACTTC. It encodes CATSGNYEQYF. The whole variable domain, remainder taken from reference TRBV28 and TRBJ2-7, is DVKVTQSSRYLVKRTGEKVFLECVQDMDHENMFWYRQDPGLGLRLIYFSYDVKMKEKGDIPEGYSVSREKKERFSLILESASTNQTSMYLCATSGNYEQYFGPGTRLTVT.

The rearrangement links TRBV12-5 to TRBJ1-3; D remains unclear. From germline, CDR1 is LGHNT and CDR2 FRNRAP. This CDR3 has 17 amino acids. V lost 0 bases to trimming and J lost 1 base, with 13 bases between them. DNA for the CDR3: TGTGCTAGTGGTTTGGTATTTTTACATACGTCTGGAAACACCATATATTTT. Translated, it gives CASGLVFLHTSGNTIYF.

Only one count was recorded for this clone. V gene TRBV19 combines with J gene TRBJ1-2; 7 bases are a match to TRBD1. The CDR3 contains 13 residues. The V gene's germline CDR1 is LNHDA and CDR2 SQIVND (reference sequence). V was pared by 6 bases and J by 4 bases, with 5 bases of the junction left unmatched. CDR3 amino acids: CASRWDSSYGYTF. The CDR3 DNA reads TGTGCCAGTAGGTGGGACAGCTCCTATGGCTACACCTTC.